The entry below describes one T cell receptor (beta chain). Its target is not known. This sample stems from a study of T cell responses to AZD1222 COVID-19 vaccine. The study, taken as a whole, reports: White British donors predominated, females outnumbered males, and clonal diversity was possibly underestimated.

CDR3 length: 14 amino acids. V was pared by 0 bases and J by 7 bases, with 12 bases between. Germline CDR1 and CDR2: KGHSH and LQKENI. The method was immunoSEQ multiplex PCR; TCRdb's version includes in-frame clones alone and lacks a portion of them. Of some 180,000 clones in the sample, 90% to 95% are singletons; the top ten hold 3.5% to 4%. The TCR sequence derives from an adult who received the MenACWY meningococcal vaccine as a control. This sequence joins TRBV18 and TRBJ1-2; possibly TRBD1 for D (6 bases). Sequences were derived from peripheral blood, sampled 28 days after the second dose of the MenACWY control vaccine. This CDR3 reads CASSPPDSLGGYTF. DNA for the CDR3: TGTGCCAGCTCACCACCGGACAGCCTAGGTGGCTACACCTTC.